A single sample gave rise to the 9 T cell receptor beta chains below, sequenced in a study of molecular identifiers for immune sequencing clone quantification (dated by TCRdb to 2017 to 2018). The protocol used for the library was PCR. These reads were obtained on a NextSeq 500. The public reads were run again by TCRdb, first through fastp at Q25 and then through MiXCR, and only productive beta chains were kept. Every CDR3 protein is listed once, alongside the most common genes and DNA of its rows. The sample records approximately 100,000 distinct CDR3 sequences, roughly 34% of which are singletons. 4% to 5% of the sample is taken by the ten largest. What was sequenced was naive CD8+ T cells from blood, with Jurkat cell RNA spiked in. The intended sense of this specimen's cell subset or site label: FACS-sorted CD8+CD4-CCR7+CD45RA+ naive T cells. The receptor source for this set is a human donor in good health. Some libraries in this study had Jurkat cell RNA spiked in.

The chain links TRBV11-2 to TRBJ2-7, with 11 bases aligning to TRBD1. The CDR3 has 11 residues. J lost 11 bases, V lost 4 bases, and 1 base had no gene match. In germline, CDR1 is SGHAT, CDR2 FQNNGV. The DNA of the CDR3 is TGTGCCAGCAGCTCGGGACAGGGGGAGTACTTC. It specifies CASSSGQGEYF.

This chain uses TRBV2 with TRBJ2-6; D is unresolved. The CDR3 covers 12 residues. Trimming pared 11 bases from V and 2 bases from J, leaving 7 bases between. CDR1 is SNHLY and CDR2 is FYNNEI in the germline V gene. This chain's CDR3 is CAWGAGANVLTF. The CDR3 DNA reads TGTGCCTGGGGTGCTGGGGCCAACGTCCTGACTTTC.

About this clonotype itself: A much larger clone sits a single nucleotide away, making a read error possible. The rearrangement joins TRBV29-1 to TRBJ2-3; a weak D match, TRBD2 (6 bases). The CDR3 has 15 residues. In germline, CDR1 is SQVTM, CDR2 ANQGSEA. The CDR3 sequence: CSTRGGSGLTATQYF. In DNA form, the CDR3 reads TGCAGCACCCGCGGCGGTAGCGGACTCACAGCTACGCAGTATTTT.

The CDR3 sequence is CASSLSGSGPSTDTQYF. The DNA of the CDR3 is TGTGCCAGCAGCTTAAGTGGTAGCGGGCCTAGCACAGATACGCAGTATTTT. The chain carries TRBV7-6 and TRBJ2-3; TRBD2 aligns across 7 bases. CDR3 length: 17 amino acids. The J segment lost 0 bases and the V segment lost 2 bases, leaving 8 bases of the junction unmatched. The germline V gene encodes CDR1 SGHVS and CDR2 FNYEAQ.

This clonotype was observed a handful of times. The chain links TRBV13 to TRBJ1-6; no reliable D call. This CDR3 has 15 amino acids. The V gene lost 3 bases and the J gene lost 9 bases, with 15 bases spanning the gap. Germline CDR1 PRHDT, CDR2 FYEKMQ (reference sequence). CDR3 residues: CASSFEGMGASPLHF. CDR3 coding DNA: TGTGCCAGCAGCTTTGAAGGGATGGGTGCTTCACCCCTCCACTTT.

This clonotype has at least ten counts. The V call is TRBV28, the J call TRBJ2-7; 7 nucleotides align to TRBD1. The trim removed 5 bases at V and 2 bases at J, leaving 6 bases unmatched. CDR3 length: 14 amino acids. Germline V gene data show CDR1 as MDHEN and CDR2 as SYDVKM. CDR3: CASSPRDRAYEQYF. The CDR3 nucleotides read TGTGCCAGCAGTCCCCGGGACAGAGCCTACGAGCAGTACTTC.

With respect to this clonotype: A read error may produce the germline difference seen at one junction end. The rearrangement joins TRBV28 to TRBJ1-1, with 7 bases fitting TRBD1. From germline, CDR1 is MDHEN and CDR2 SYDVKM. The CDR3 contains 16 residues. This CDR3 is CASSRDPGQANTEAFF. Written as DNA, the CDR3 is TGTGCCAGCAGCCGTGACCCTGGACAGGCCAACACAGAAGCTTTCTTT.

This clonotype was found a few times. This chain links TRBV14 with TRBJ2-2, with 8 bases aligning to TRBD2. V was clipped by 0 bases and J by 8 bases; unmatched bases: 11. The CDR3 loop spans 17 amino acids. Germline V gene lookup returns CDR1 SGHDN and CDR2 FVKESK. CDR3 protein: CASSQDRTAGGGGELFF. CDR3 bases: TGTGCCAGCAGCCAAGATCGAACGGCGGGAGGAGGAGGGGAGCTGTTTTTT.

The chain couples TRBV28 to TRBJ2-5; 10 positions match TRBD1. Germline CDR1 MDHEN, CDR2 SYDVKM. The CDR3 covers 17 residues. The J segment lost 5 bases and the V segment lost 5 bases, leaving 14 bases of the junction unmatched. CDR3 region: CASSTAVMTGGRETQYF. CDR3 nucleotide sequence: TGTGCCAGCAGTACCGCCGTCATGACAGGGGGCAGGGAGACCCAGTACTTC.